The source of this T cell receptor beta chain is a study of lymphopenia after photon versus proton radiotherapy. V lost 5 bases to trimming and J lost 4 bases; unmatched junction nucleotides: 3. The V gene's germline CDR1 is LNHNV and CDR2 YYDKDF (reference sequence). This CDR3 contains 14 residues. Here immunoSEQ multiplex PCR was the method, and the copy in TCRdb shows in-frame clones only, minus some. The table lists 6,000 to 8,500 clones, about 90% of them singletons, with 17% in the top ten. The clonotype comes from a man in his sixties with cholangiocarcinoma. This sample comprised peripheral blood, obtained from a patient treated with photon-based radiotherapy. This chain joins TRBV15 and TRBJ2-1, with 9 bases matching TRBD2. CDR3: CATSERGVYNEQFF. The DNA for the CDR3 is TGTGCCACCAGCGAGCGGGGGGTATACAATGAGCAGTTCTTC.